The 24 T cell receptor beta chains below all came from one sample that was sequenced in a study of control samples from healthy donors and cancer patients. Sequenced by immunoSEQ multiplex PCR; TCRdb stores in-frame clones only, minus some. Of some 120,000 clones in the sample, 80% to 90% were seen once. The sequencing input was PBMCs. The receptors originated from a woman aged 50 to 60 with colorectal cancer.

The J gene is TRBJ1-2, the V gene TRBV2; 8 bases map to TRBD1. CDR1 and CDR2 from the germline V gene are SNHLY and FYNNEI. This CDR3 spans 12 amino acids. V trimming: 8 bases; J trimming: 5 bases; junction bases outside the gene matches: 4. Here the CDR3 reads CASGGTGYGYTF. CDR3 bases: TGTGCCAGCGGGGGGACAGGTTATGGCTACACCTTC.

This clone has a handful of counts. This sequence joins TRBV6-5 and TRBJ1-2, with D perhaps TRBD1 (6 bases). The CDR3 extends over 11 amino acids. V was trimmed by 8 bases and J by 3 bases, leaving 7 bases between them. Germline V lookup: CDR1 MNHEY, CDR2 SVGAGI. The DNA for the CDR3 is TGTGCCAGCCAGGGGTACTATGGCTACACCTTC. Translating gives CASQGYYGYTF.

The rearrangement joins TRBV11-1 to TRBJ1-1; D gene uncertain. Trimming left V 2 bases short and J 0 bases short, with 4 bases between. The CDR3 contains 13 residues. Germline V gene lookup returns CDR1 SGHAT and CDR2 FQDESV (reference sequence). CDR3 amino acids: CASSLSLNTEAFF. The CDR3 DNA reads TGTGCCAGCAGCTTAAGTCTGAACACTGAAGCTTTCTTT.

The chain employs TRBV18 and TRBJ2-2; 10 positions match TRBD1. The CDR3 is 16 residues long. The germline CDR1 and CDR2 sequences are KGHSH and LQKENI. The V gene end was trimmed by 1 base and the J gene end by 4 bases; junction bases not matched to a gene: 3. CDR3 amino acids: CASSPRGQGFTGELFF. CDR3 sequence (DNA): TGTGCCAGCTCACCACGGGGACAGGGGTTCACCGGGGAGCTGTTTTTT.

J is TRBJ2-5 and V is TRBV19, with 7 positions matching TRBD1. The V and J ends lost 2 bases and 5 bases, in that order; junction bases with no gene match: 2. The CDR3 runs 13 residues. Germline CDR1 and CDR2: LNHDA and SQIVND (reference sequence). CDR3 bases: TGTGCCAGTAGTATATCAGGGGGTGAGACCCAGTACTTC. Translated: CASSISGGETQYF. The whole variable domain, remainder taken from reference TRBV19 and TRBJ2-5, is DGGITQSPKYLFRKEGQNVTLSCEQNLNHDAMYWYRQDPGQGLRLIYYSQIVNDFQKGDIAEGYSVSREKKESFPLTVTSAQKNPTAFYLCASSISGGETQYFGPGTRLLVL.

V gene TRBV6-6 combines with J gene TRBJ1-6; 10 positions agree with TRBD1. This CDR3 has 14 amino acids. V shed 4 bases and J 14 bases; nucleotides not matched to a gene: 8. Germline V gives CDR1 MNHNY, CDR2 SVGAGI (reference sequence). Here the CDR3 reads CASSWGTGAKTLHF. CDR3 bases: TGTGCCAGCAGTTGGGGGACAGGGGCGAAAACCCTCCACTTT.

The chain carries TRBV5-5 and TRBJ2-3; TRBD2 matches at 7 bases. This CDR3 region has 17 residues. V was pared by 1 base and J by 4 bases, with 12 bases of the junction left unmatched. CDR1 SGHKS and CDR2 YYEKEE come from the germline V gene (reference sequence). The CDR3: CASSLNLGGGPADTQYF. CDR3 DNA sequence: TGTGCCAGCAGCTTGAATTTGGGGGGAGGGCCCGCAGATACGCAGTATTTT.

V usage is TRBV5-1 and J usage is TRBJ1-1, with D uncertain. CDR1 SGHRS and CDR2 YFSETQ come from the germline V gene. With 0 bases removed from V and 4 bases from J, the gap between germline ends came to 10 bases. CDR3 length equals 14 residues. CDR3 loop: CASSLALETTEAFF. For the CDR3, the DNA is TGCGCCAGCAGCTTGGCACTTGAGACCACTGAAGCTTTCTTT.

CDR3 DNA: TGTGCCAGCAGTACAGGGCAGGGCTATGGCTACACCTTC. Protein product: CASSTGQGYGYTF. This chain connects TRBV27 to TRBJ1-2, with D maybe TRBD1 (6 bases). V lost 5 bases to trimming and J lost 4 bases, with 11 bases between them. CDR1 MNHEY and CDR2 SMNVEV come from the germline V gene (reference sequence). The CDR3 sequence is 13 residues long.

This chain joins TRBV5-4 and TRBJ2-7; 10 bases are shared with TRBD1. The CDR3 is made up of 16 amino acids. From germline, CDR1 is SGHNT and CDR2 YYREEE (reference sequence). V was clipped by 4 bases and J by 5 bases; unmatched bases: 12. The CDR3 bases are TGTGCCAGCAGCACCACCCGGACAGGGGGGATCCACGAGCAGTACTTC. Amino acids: CASSTTRTGGIHEQYF.

Here the CDR3 DNA reads TGTGCCAGCAGTGCCCGGGAGAGGGAGACCCAGTACTTC. Translation: CASSARERETQYF. This sequence joins TRBV12-3 or TRBV12-4 and TRBJ2-5; D possibly corresponds to TRBD2 (6 bases). The CDR3 is made up of 13 amino acids. Trimming cost V 5 bases and J 5 bases, with 12 bases left between them.

The rearrangement uses TRBV9 and TRBJ1-6, with 10 positions matching TRBD1. The CDR3 totals 15 residues. V was clipped by 4 bases and J by 9 bases; unmatched bases: 7. The germline V gene has CDR1 SGDLS and CDR2 YYNGEE. In DNA form, the CDR3 reads TGTGCCAGCAGCCCCCGGGACAGGGGAGGTTCACCCCTCCACTTT. It yields the protein CASSPRDRGGSPLHF.

The chain recombines TRBV5-1 with TRBJ1-6; perhaps TRBD1 as D (6 bases). Looked up from germline, CDR1 is SGHRS and CDR2 is YFSETQ. Trimming left V 0 bases short and J 4 bases short, with 11 bases between. The CDR3 is 16 amino acids. The CDR3 loop is CASSLERGEYNSPLHF. The CDR3 DNA reads as TGCGCCAGCAGCTTGGAAAGGGGGGAATATAATTCACCCCTCCACTTT.

The rearrangement joins TRBV5-1 to TRBJ1-1, with D perhaps TRBD1 (5 bases). Trimming shortened V by 3 bases and J by 4 bases, and 16 bases separated the two germline ends. CDR1 and CDR2 from the germline V gene are SGHRS and YFSETQ. The CDR3 totals 15 residues. DNA for the CDR3: TGCGCCAGCAGCTGGGGACCCTGGGCTGGCACTGAAGCTTTCTTT. Translation gives CASSWGPWAGTEAFF.

This chain joins TRBV5-4 and TRBJ2-1, with TRBD2 matching 9 bases. The V segment lost 4 bases and the J segment 8 bases; nucleotides outside the gene matches: 13. This CDR3 spans 16 amino acids. Germline CDR1 SGHNT, CDR2 YYREEE (reference sequence). The CDR3 spells CASSEITSGGSDEQFF. The CDR3 DNA is TGTGCCAGCAGCGAAATCACCAGCGGGGGGAGCGATGAGCAGTTCTTC.

The DNA for the CDR3 is TGTGCCAGCAGTTCAACGTTTCGGTATGGCTACACCTTC. Residues: CASSSTFRYGYTF. This chain links TRBV27 with TRBJ1-2; D is uncertain. The CDR3 spans 13 residues. Germline values: CDR1 MNHEY, CDR2 SMNVEV (reference sequence). V shed 4 bases and J shed 5 bases, with 11 bases lying between them.

The chain combines TRBV2 with TRBJ2-7; tentatively, D is TRBD2 (6 bases). Germline V gene data show CDR1 as SNHLY and CDR2 as FYNNEI. CDR3 size: 13 residues. The germline V and J ends were trimmed by 6 bases and 5 bases, with 14 bases remaining between them. CDR3 nucleotide sequence: TGTGCCAGCAGCAACTATTTAGCGGACGAGCAGTACTTC. It encodes CASSNYLADEQYF. Drawing the rest from reference TRBV2 and TRBJ2-7, the complete variable domain is EPEVTQTPSHQVTQMGQEVILRCVPISNHLYFYWYRQILGQKVEFLVSFYNNEISEKSEIFDDQFSVERPDGSNFTLKIRSTKLEDSAMYFCASSNYLADEQYFGPGTRLTVT.

This clone was detected a few times. V and J are TRBV19 and TRBJ1-3; possibly TRBD1 for D (5 bases). Trimming stripped 4 bases from V and 0 bases from J, with 10 bases between. The CDR3 is 15 residues long. CDR1 and CDR2 (germline): LNHDA, SQIVND (reference sequence). CDR3 DNA: TGTGCCAGTAGTAAACAGGCTATCTCTGGAAACACCATATATTTT. This sequence encodes CASSKQAISGNTIYF.

This clone was counted a single time. The rearrangement links TRBV6-5 to TRBJ1-4; the D is unclear. From germline, CDR1 is MNHEY and CDR2 SVGAGI. The CDR3 totals 14 residues. V was trimmed by 5 bases and J by 0 bases, leaving 7 bases between them. This CDR3 is CASSPIATNEKLFF. CDR3 nucleotides: TGTGCCAGCAGTCCAATTGCAACTAATGAAAAACTGTTTTTT.

The chain combines TRBV28 with TRBJ1-3; D is uncertain. Germline V CDR1 and CDR2: MDHEN, SYDVKM. The CDR3 extends over 16 amino acids. The ends were cut back, 5 bases at V and 2 bases at J, with 16 bases in the middle. The CDR3 DNA sequence: TGTGCCAGCAGTCCGCAAGGCAGTCCCCCTGGAAACACCATATATTTT. Translating it yields CASSPQGSPPGNTIYF. The full variable domain, its missing parts supplied by reference TRBV28 and TRBJ1-3, is DVKVTQSSRYLVKRTGEKVFLECVQDMDHENMFWYRQDPGLGLRLIYFSYDVKMKEKGDIPEGYSVSREKKERFSLILESASTNQTSMYLCASSPQGSPPGNTIYFGEGSWLTVV.

V and J are TRBV7-3 and TRBJ2-3, with 10 nucleotides matching TRBD2. CDR1 is SGHTA and CDR2 is FQGTGA in the germline V gene. The V gene end was trimmed by 3 bases and the J gene end by 2 bases; junction bases not matched to a gene: 8. The CDR3 is made up of 17 amino acids. The CDR3 sequence is CASSFGLAGAPTDTQYF. Written as DNA, the CDR3 is TGTGCCAGCAGCTTTGGCCTAGCGGGGGCACCCACAGATACGCAGTATTTT. The full variable domain, its missing parts supplied by reference TRBV7-3 and TRBJ2-3, is GAGVSQTPSNKVTEKGKYVELRCDPISGHTALYWYRQSLGQGPEFLIYFQGTGAADDSGLPNDRFFAVRPEGSVSTLKIQRTERGDSAVYLCASSFGLAGAPTDTQYFGPGTRLTVL.

The V call is TRBV28, the J call TRBJ2-5, with D uncertain. V was shortened by 3 bases and J by 5 bases, with 13 bases between the two germline ends. This CDR3 is 14 amino acids long. The germline V gene has CDR1 MDHEN and CDR2 SYDVKM. CDR3 in amino acids: CASSFTGVRETQYF. The CDR3 bases are TGTGCCAGCAGTTTCACGGGCGTTCGGGAGACCCAGTACTTC.

The chain uses TRBV19 and TRBJ1-2; D not resolved. The germline CDR1 and CDR2 sequences are LNHDA and SQIVND (reference sequence). Trimming pared 5 bases from V and 8 bases from J, leaving 18 bases between. The CDR3 loop spans 14 amino acids. DNA of the CDR3: TGTGCCAGTAGTTCAGGACCTCGCCTGGGAGGCTACACCTTC. Its protein product is CASSSGPRLGGYTF.

V and J are TRBV14 and TRBJ1-1; no firm D call. With 4 bases removed from V and 0 bases from J, the gap between germline ends came to 18 bases. CDR1 SGHDN and CDR2 FVKESK come from the germline V gene. The length of the CDR3 is 17 residues. The CDR3 DNA reads TGTGCCAGCAGCCCAAGAGACGGTGACTCCCTGAACACTGAAGCTTTCTTT. This sequence encodes CASSPRDGDSLNTEAFF.